Following are 20 T cell receptor beta chains from one sample sequenced in a study of blood T cell repertoires in COVID-19. The method was immunoSEQ multiplex PCR; TCRdb's version includes in-frame clones alone and lacks a portion of them. The repertoire holds around 170,000 clones, with roughly 84% as singletons. The sequenced sample was PBMCs or T cells enriched from blood (not recorded which). These receptor sequences come from a woman in her fifties or sixties who had recovered from COVID-19.

The rearrangement joins TRBV19 to TRBJ2-7, with D hard to call. With 5 bases removed from V and 3 bases from J, the gap between germline ends came to 26 bases. The CDR3 is 18 amino acids. CDR1 is LNHDA and CDR2 is SQIVND in the germline V gene (reference sequence). CDR3 amino acids: CASSPSHYLGIYYYEQYF. The CDR3 DNA reads as TGTGCCAGTAGTCCAAGTCATTATCTAGGAATTTACTACTACGAGCAGTACTTC.

This clone was seen only once. This rearrangement joins TRBV5-1 to TRBJ2-5; 8 bases match TRBD1. J lost 5 bases, V lost 7 bases, and 13 bases had no gene match. The CDR3 covers 15 residues. CDR1 is SGHRS and CDR2 is YFSETQ in the germline V gene. CDR3 nucleotide sequence: TGCGCCAGCGGATATGCAGGGGGCGCAGGGGAGACCCAGTACTTC. Translated: CASGYAGGAGETQYF.

This chain connects TRBV19 to TRBJ1-5; 8 bases line up with TRBD1. The CDR3 runs to 15 residues. CDR1 and CDR2 from the germline V gene are LNHDA and SQIVND (reference sequence). V was clipped by 9 bases and J by 2 bases; unmatched bases: 9. CDR3 nucleotide sequence: TGTGCCAGCCGACTTCAGGACAGGGGCAATCAGCCCCAGCATTTT. This encodes CASRLQDRGNQPQHF.

The J gene is TRBJ1-3, the V gene TRBV28; the D gene is possibly TRBD1 (5 bases). The CDR3 runs to 15 residues. Germline CDR1 MDHEN, CDR2 SYDVKM. V was trimmed by 8 bases and J by 0 bases, leaving 14 bases between them. Here the CDR3 DNA reads TGTGCCAGCGGGGCGGACACGATCTCTGGAAACACCATATATTTT. This gives the protein CASGADTISGNTIYF.

The chain has TRBV5-1 and TRBJ1-2; TRBD1 matches 9 bases. V was clipped by 4 bases and J by 9 bases; unmatched bases: 7. Germline CDR1 reads SGHRS; CDR2 reads YFSETQ. The CDR3 covers 13 residues. CDR3: CASSRDREGSYTF. The CDR3 DNA reads TGCGCCAGCAGCAGGGACAGGGAAGGAAGCTACACCTTC.

The V and J genes are TRBV28 and TRBJ2-7, with D perhaps matching TRBD1 (6 bases). Trimming removed 5 bases from V and 2 bases from J, with 16 bases in between. The CDR3 consists of 15 residues. Germline V gives CDR1 MDHEN, CDR2 SYDVKM. In nucleotides, the CDR3 is TGTGCCAGCAGTCTCACAGGGCTTGGAGCCTACGAGCAGTACTTC. Translating it yields CASSLTGLGAYEQYF.

The chain employs TRBV28 and TRBJ2-3; D is ambiguous. The germline V gene encodes CDR1 MDHEN and CDR2 SYDVKM. V was shortened by 4 bases and J by 4 bases, with 12 bases between the two germline ends. This CDR3 has 14 amino acids. DNA of the CDR3: TGTGCCAGCAGTTGGTCGGGTCGCGCAGATACGCAGTATTTT. Translated, it gives CASSWSGRADTQYF. The full variable domain, with the rest looked up from reference TRBV28 and TRBJ2-3, is DVKVTQSSRYLVKRTGEKVFLECVQDMDHENMFWYRQDPGLGLRLIYFSYDVKMKEKGDIPEGYSVSREKKERFSLILESASTNQTSMYLCASSWSGRADTQYFGPGTRLTVL.

The rearrangement uses TRBV6-5 and TRBJ1-2; no clear D gene. V lost 2 bases to trimming and J lost 8 bases, with 18 bases between them. This CDR3 contains 15 residues. The germline CDR1 and CDR2 sequences are MNHEY and SVGAGI. This CDR3 is CASSYGGVVRAGYTF. In DNA, the CDR3 is TGTGCCAGCAGTTACGGCGGTGTGGTACGAGCGGGCTACACCTTC.

The chain carries TRBV5-4 and TRBJ1-2; TRBD1 might be the D (6 bases). The CDR3 runs 12 residues. The V gene lost 3 bases and the J gene lost 7 bases, with 10 bases spanning the gap. CDR1 and CDR2 from the germline V gene are SGHNT and YYREEE (reference sequence). CDR3: CASSWDKGGYTF. CDR3 sequence (DNA): TGTGCCAGCAGCTGGGACAAGGGTGGCTACACCTTC.

The rearrangement links TRBV7-2 to TRBJ1-2; 11 nucleotides agree with TRBD1. CDR1 and CDR2 from the germline V gene are SGHTA and FQGNSA. The ends lost 5 bases at V and 4 bases at J; junction bases unmatched: 3. The CDR3 contains 14 residues. The CDR3 loop reads CASSGQGAGYGYTF. The CDR3 DNA reads as TGTGCCAGCAGCGGACAGGGGGCTGGCTATGGCTACACCTTC.

The chain couples TRBV28 to TRBJ2-5, with 9 bases lining up with TRBD1. In germline, CDR1 is MDHEN, CDR2 SYDVKM. After removal of 4 bases from V and 4 bases from J, the junction contained 10 bases not matched to a gene. The length of the CDR3 is 16 residues. The CDR3 sequence: CASSSAVTGGLETQYF. CDR3 DNA sequence: TGTGCCAGCAGTTCCGCGGTAACAGGGGGCTTAGAGACCCAGTACTTC.

In its sample, this clone was seen once. The chain recombines TRBV4-3 with TRBJ1-2; no firm D call. The germline V gene has CDR1 LGHNA and CDR2 YSLEER. The CDR3 length is 14 residues. V lost 4 bases and J 5 bases, leaving 14 bases between the germline ends. The CDR3 bases are TGCGCCAGCAGCCCCCAGACGGGAGGATATGGCTACACCTTC. Translated: CASSPQTGGYGYTF.

The chain combines TRBV3-1 (or the pseudogene TRBV3-2) with TRBJ1-4; D is ambiguous. The V gene lost 1 base and the J gene lost 10 bases, with 10 bases spanning the gap. The CDR3 has 13 residues. The germline V gene encodes CDR1 LGHDT and CDR2 YNNKEL (reference sequence). The CDR3: CASSQGEEGKLFF. The CDR3 nucleotides read TGTGCCAGCAGCCAAGGTGAGGAGGGAAAACTGTTTTTT.

This chain joins TRBV3-1 (or the pseudogene TRBV3-2) and TRBJ2-7, with a tentative D call TRBD2 (5 bases). The length of the CDR3 is 14 residues. Germline lookup yields CDR1 LGHDT and CDR2 YNNKEL (reference sequence). The germline V and J ends were trimmed by 0 bases and 2 bases, with 8 bases remaining between them. CDR3 protein: CASSQDEGPYEQYF. The CDR3 nucleotides are TGTGCCAGCAGCCAAGATGAGGGTCCCTACGAGCAGTACTTC.

V and J are TRBV28 and TRBJ1-2, with D hard to call. This CDR3 is 13 amino acids long. Trimming removed 6 bases at V and 5 bases at J, with 13 bases between. The germline gives CDR1 MDHEN, CDR2 SYDVKM. The CDR3 loop is CASSSRRAYGYTF. CDR3 sequence (DNA): TGTGCCAGCAGCTCGCGGAGGGCATATGGCTACACCTTC.

The V and J genes are TRBV19 and TRBJ2-7, with 7 bases aligning to TRBD1. The ends lost 11 bases at V and 4 bases at J; junction bases unmatched: 14. The CDR3 is 14 amino acids. Germline V CDR1 and CDR2: LNHDA, SQIVND (reference sequence). The CDR3 DNA reads as TGTGCCCTTCTACGTCGAACAGGGGATTACGAGCAGTACTTC. Protein: CALLRRTGDYEQYF.

The rearrangement uses TRBV28 and TRBJ1-2; no definite D call. The ends were cut back, 6 bases at V and 4 bases at J, with 9 bases in the middle. This CDR3 has 12 residues. Germline loops: CDR1 MDHEN, CDR2 SYDVKM. CDR3 in DNA: TGTGCCAGCAGAGGAGACCCCTATGGCTACACCTTC. Protein: CASRGDPYGYTF.

The rearrangement joins TRBV11-3 to TRBJ1-2, with D tentatively TRBD1 (5 bases). The CDR3 contains 13 residues. V was shortened by 4 bases and J by 14 bases, with 20 bases between the two germline ends. Germline V gene lookup returns CDR1 SGHNT and CDR2 YENEEA. This CDR3 reads CASSSTSGEALTF. In nucleotides, the CDR3 is TGTGCCAGCAGCTCGACGTCGGGGGAAGCTCTAACCTTC.

The rearrangement uses TRBV7-8 and TRBJ1-6; possibly TRBD1 for D (5 bases). Trimming stripped 6 bases from V and 7 bases from J, with 13 bases between. Per germline, CDR1 SGHVS and CDR2 FQNEAQ. The CDR3 covers 14 residues. In DNA, the CDR3 is TGTGCCAGCAGATATGGGGGGGGGAATTCACCCCTCCACTTT. Amino acid sequence: CASRYGGGNSPLHF.

This clone occurred once. V gene TRBV7-2 combines with J gene TRBJ2-2; maybe TRBD1 (6 bases). Trimming took off 11 bases at V and 4 bases at J, with 14 bases between the two ends. The length of the CDR3 is 13 residues. Germline V gene data show CDR1 as SGHTA and CDR2 as FQGNSA. The CDR3 sequence is CAYRVGFTGELFF. The CDR3 region has the DNA TGTGCCTACAGGGTAGGATTCACCGGGGAGCTGTTTTTT.